The 26 T cell receptor beta chains presented below share a single source sample, sequenced in a study of shared clonotypes between healthy human individuals. Naive CD8 cells comprised CD45RO-negative, CCR7-positively selected cells, excluding terminally differentiated effector memory CD45RA+ cells. The protocol was immunoSEQ multiplex PCR, while the TCRdb copy is restricted to in-frame clones and leaves out a portion. The sample records under 600,000 clones, roughly 98% being singletons. Sample: naive CD8+ T cells sorted from blood. These receptors all come from a man aged 25 to 40 in good health.

The chain has TRBV2 and TRBJ2-7; 7 bases line up with TRBD2. Trimming took 4 bases from V and 3 from J; bases not matched to a gene: 12. There are 16 residues in the CDR3. Germline V lookup: CDR1 SNHLY, CDR2 FYNNEI. In DNA form, the CDR3 reads TGTGCCAGCAGTGGAGCTGTCCTAGCGGAGAACTACGAGCAGTACTTC. This codes for CASSGAVLAENYEQYF.

The V call is TRBV11-3, the J call TRBJ1-1; D gene uncertain. This CDR3 region has 13 residues. Trimming pared 1 base from V and 1 base from J, leaving 4 bases between. Germline-derived CDR1 and CDR2 are SGHNT and YENEEA. The DNA of the CDR3 is TGTGCCAGCAGCTTAGGAGAGAACACTGAAGCTTTCTTT. This gives the protein CASSLGENTEAFF.

The chain recombines TRBV10-3 with TRBJ1-1, with TRBD1 matching 8 bases. Per the germline V gene, CDR1 is ENHRY and CDR2 is SYGVKD. V shed 10 bases and J 3 bases; nucleotides not matched to a gene: 10. The CDR3 covers 14 residues. The CDR3 nucleotides read TGTGCCACCGCCGGACAGGGAGTGGACACTGAAGCTTTCTTT. Its protein product is CATAGQGVDTEAFF.

The chain combines TRBV2 with TRBJ2-7; tentatively, D is TRBD1 (6 bases). This CDR3 has 13 residues. V was clipped by 8 bases and J by 1 base, with 12 bases between them. Germline V gene data show CDR1 as SNHLY and CDR2 as FYNNEI. CDR3 bases: TGTGCCAGCGGGACCCAGGGGTCCTACGAGCAGTACTTC. This sequence encodes CASGTQGSYEQYF.

This chain joins TRBV7-9 and TRBJ2-3; 10 bases agree with TRBD2. CDR3 size: 16 residues. V was pared by 3 bases and J by 0 bases, with 3 bases of the junction left unmatched. Per germline, CDR1 SEHNR and CDR2 FQNEAQ (reference sequence). The CDR3 coding sequence is TGTGCCAGCAGCTTCATAGCGGGAGGTAGCACAGATACGCAGTATTTT. Its translation is CASSFIAGGSTDTQYF. Combining the CDR3 with reference TRBV7-9 and TRBJ2-3 gives the whole variable domain DTGVSQNPRHKITKRGQNVTFRCDPISEHNRLYWYRQTLGQGPEFLTYFQNEAQLEKSRLLSDRFSAERPKGSFSTLEIQRTEQGDSAMYLCASSFIAGGSTDTQYFGPGTRLTVL.

V gene TRBV9 combines with J gene TRBJ1-2, with unresolved D. Germline CDR1 SGDLS, CDR2 YYNGEE. Deletions cut 4 bases from V and 14 bases from J, with 9 bases between. CDR3 length: 9 residues. The CDR3, as DNA: TGTGCCAGCAGCCCCCGTTCGACCTTC. Its protein is CASSPRSTF.

The chain recombines TRBV28 with TRBJ1-4; D call uncertain. This CDR3 region has 18 residues. V gave up 5 bases and J gave up 4 bases, with 23 bases separating them. Germline CDR1 MDHEN, CDR2 SYDVKM. The CDR3 DNA reads as TGTGCCAGCAGTCTCCCGTCCACCAGACCGACGGGTAATGAAAAACTGTTTTTT. This sequence encodes CASSLPSTRPTGNEKLFF.

The chain combines TRBV20-1 with TRBJ1-2; the D is unclear. With 0 bases removed from V and 8 bases from J, the gap between germline ends came to 7 bases. This CDR3 has 11 amino acids. The germline CDR1 and CDR2 sequences are DFQATT and SNEGSKA (reference sequence). CDR3 in DNA: TGCAGTGCTAGAGATATGGAGGGCTACACCTTC. This codes for CSARDMEGYTF.

The chain couples TRBV6-5 to TRBJ2-7; 8 nucleotides match TRBD2. The V gene end was trimmed by 4 bases and the J gene end by 4 bases; junction bases not matched to a gene: 3. This CDR3 spans 13 amino acids. Germline-derived CDR1 and CDR2 are MNHEY and SVGAGI. This CDR3 reads CASSSLAGYEQYF. The CDR3 coding sequence is TGTGCCAGCAGTTCGTTAGCGGGGTACGAGCAGTACTTC.

This clone has only one observation. The chain links TRBV7-8 to TRBJ1-1; D may be TRBD1 (5 bases). V was shortened by 3 bases and J by 2 bases, with 10 bases between the two germline ends. The CDR3 is made up of 14 amino acids. CDR1 is SGHVS and CDR2 is FQNEAQ in the germline V gene. The CDR3 sequence is CASSLTDVNTEAFF. The CDR3 nucleotides read TGTGCCAGCAGCTTGACAGACGTTAACACTGAAGCTTTCTTT.

The chain employs TRBV2 and TRBJ1-4; no clear D. Germline assignment: CDR1 SNHLY and CDR2 FYNNEI. The CDR3 has 12 residues. V shed 6 bases and J shed 4 bases, with 6 bases lying between them. The CDR3 DNA follows: TGTGCCAGCAGGGCAGATAATGAAAAACTGTTTTTT. Its protein is CASRADNEKLFF.

The chain has TRBV29-1 and TRBJ2-7; TRBD2 agrees at 9 bases. Germline CDR1 and CDR2: SQVTM and ANQGSEA. Germline trimming cut 5 bases from V and 0 bases from J; bases unmatched to any gene: 8. This CDR3 spans 15 amino acids. CDR3 coding DNA: TGCAGCGTTATCTCCGCGGGAGGGGCCTCCTACGAGCAGTACTTC. Protein sequence: CSVISAGGASYEQYF.

The J gene is TRBJ2-7, the V gene TRBV7-8, with D unclear. Trimming shortened V by 2 bases and J by 1 base, and 12 bases separated the two germline ends. Germline lookup yields CDR1 SGHVS and CDR2 FQNEAQ. This CDR3 comprises 15 residues. The DNA of the CDR3 is TGTGCCAGCAGCTTAAAAAGTCTGGGTTCCTACGAGCAGTACTTC. Its translation is CASSLKSLGSYEQYF.

V is TRBV5-1 and J is TRBJ2-7, with TRBD1 identical over 11 bases. Trimming at V came to 2 bases and at J to 4 bases, leaving 5 bases not matched to a gene. CDR3 size: 15 residues. Per the germline V gene, CDR1 is SGHRS and CDR2 is YFSETQ. The CDR3 DNA reads TGCGCCAGCAGCTTACCGGACAGGGGGCAATACGAGCAGTACTTC. This translates into CASSLPDRGQYEQYF.

This clone appeared a single time. The V and J genes are TRBV7-9 and TRBJ2-6; tentatively, D is TRBD2 (5 bases). Germline V gives CDR1 SEHNR, CDR2 FQNEAQ (reference sequence). This CDR3 region has 16 residues. Trimming took 6 bases from V and 0 from J, leaving 12 bases between them. CDR3 protein: CASSRGIVSGANVLTF. CDR3 DNA: TGTGCCAGCAGTCGAGGGATCGTCTCTGGGGCCAACGTCCTGACTTTC.

This clone was found once. This sample includes further DNA sequences coding for the same CDR3. J is TRBJ2-7 and V is TRBV7-9, with 8 bases fitting TRBD1. Germline-derived CDR1 and CDR2 are SEHNR and FQNEAQ (reference sequence). This CDR3 comprises 14 residues. The V segment lost 1 base and the J segment 4 bases; nucleotides outside the gene matches: 3. CDR3 nucleotide sequence: TGTGCCAGCAGCTTAGGACAGGGGATATACGAGCAGTACTTC. It encodes CASSLGQGIYEQYF.

The J gene is TRBJ2-5, the V gene TRBV2; 7 bases are a match to TRBD1. The V gene's germline CDR1 is SNHLY and CDR2 FYNNEI. This CDR3 has 12 amino acids. V was clipped by 6 bases and J by 5 bases; unmatched bases: 3. The CDR3 DNA reads as TGTGCCAGCAGCGGGACAGTGGAGACCCAGTACTTC. Amino acid sequence: CASSGTVETQYF.

The J gene is TRBJ2-7, the V gene TRBV5-4; 9 nucleotides match TRBD1. V was clipped by 0 bases and J by 6 bases; unmatched bases: 4. The CDR3 extends over 14 amino acids. CDR1 is SGHNT, CDR2 YYREEE, per germline (reference sequence). The CDR3 sequence: CASSLDRGLPEQYF. CDR3 DNA: TGTGCCAGCAGCTTGGACAGGGGGCTACCCGAGCAGTACTTC.

The chain is built from TRBV6-6 and TRBJ2-2; the D gene is possibly TRBD1 (5 bases). The ends were cut back, 6 bases at V and 6 bases at J, with 8 bases in the middle. Germline V gene sequence: CDR1 MNHNY, CDR2 SVGAGI (reference sequence). The CDR3 consists of 12 residues. The CDR3: CASSDSSGELFF. DNA of the CDR3: TGTGCCAGCAGCGACAGTTCCGGGGAGCTGTTTTTT.

The CDR3 protein is CASSLIHGTANYEQYF. Here the CDR3 DNA reads TGTGCCAGCAGCCTCATACACGGGACAGCGAACTACGAGCAGTACTTC. The chain combines TRBV7-9 with TRBJ2-7; TRBD1 matches at 7 bases. J was trimmed by 3 bases and V by 5 bases; bases with no gene match: 13. Germline V lookup: CDR1 SEHNR, CDR2 FQNEAQ (reference sequence). There are 16 residues in the CDR3.

The V gene is TRBV9, the J gene TRBJ2-1; D is ambiguous. This CDR3 comprises 13 residues. Germline CDR1 SGDLS, CDR2 YYNGEE. Trimming removed 2 bases at V and 9 bases at J, with 12 bases between. CDR3 coding DNA: TGTGCCAGCAGCGTCGCCCTAGATCTTGAGCAGTTCTTC. This translates into CASSVALDLEQFF.

For this clone: This sample also contains other DNA sequences that code for the same CDR3. The chain recombines TRBV4-1 with TRBJ2-7, with 7 positions matching TRBD1. The V and J ends lost 1 base and 0 bases, in that order; junction bases with no gene match: 3. The germline gives CDR1 MGHRA, CDR2 YSYEKL. The CDR3 spans 15 residues. The CDR3 nucleotides read TGCGCCAGCAGCCAAGGACAGGGTGTCTCCTACGAGCAGTACTTC. Protein product: CASSQGQGVSYEQYF.

This chain joins TRBV9 and TRBJ2-1; the match to TRBD1 covers 9 bases. Germline-derived CDR1 and CDR2 are SGDLS and YYNGEE. V shed 0 bases and J 2 bases; nucleotides not matched to a gene: 12. The CDR3 totals 19 residues. The CDR3 reads CASSVEGRLWDRAYNEQFF. The CDR3 DNA reads as TGTGCCAGCAGCGTAGAGGGGCGGTTGTGGGACAGGGCCTACAATGAGCAGTTCTTC. Full variable domain (missing parts from reference TRBV9 and TRBJ2-1): DSGVTQTPKHLITATGQRVTLRCSPRSGDLSVYWYQQSLDQGLQFLIQYYNGEERAKGNILERFSAQQFPDLHSELNLSSLELGDSALYFCASSVEGRLWDRAYNEQFFGPGTRLTVL.

V and J are TRBV4-1 and TRBJ1-4; D ambiguous. The CDR3 length is 15 residues. V lost 3 bases to trimming and J lost 0 bases, with 8 bases between them. Germline V gives CDR1 MGHRA, CDR2 YSYEKL. This CDR3 reads CASSQRFPTNEKLFF. CDR3 in DNA: TGCGCCAGCAGCCAGCGATTCCCAACTAATGAAAAACTGTTTTTT.

This clone was counted once. The sample has other DNA sequences that encode this CDR3 too. The rearrangement joins TRBV27 to TRBJ2-7; D is ambiguous. Trimming cost V 4 bases and J 0 bases, with 7 bases left between them. The V gene's germline CDR1 is MNHEY and CDR2 SMNVEV (reference sequence). The CDR3 contains 13 residues. The CDR3 DNA reads TGTGCCAGCAGTTACAGATCCTCCTACGAGCAGTACTTC. Its translation is CASSYRSSYEQYF.

The rearrangement uses TRBV7-2 and TRBJ2-1; D not resolved. This CDR3 is 12 amino acids long. V gave up 7 bases and J gave up 8 bases, with 12 bases separating them. Germline CDR1 SGHTA, CDR2 FQGNSA. The CDR3 is CASTSVWHEQFF. DNA for the CDR3: TGTGCCAGCACATCGGTCTGGCATGAGCAGTTCTTC.